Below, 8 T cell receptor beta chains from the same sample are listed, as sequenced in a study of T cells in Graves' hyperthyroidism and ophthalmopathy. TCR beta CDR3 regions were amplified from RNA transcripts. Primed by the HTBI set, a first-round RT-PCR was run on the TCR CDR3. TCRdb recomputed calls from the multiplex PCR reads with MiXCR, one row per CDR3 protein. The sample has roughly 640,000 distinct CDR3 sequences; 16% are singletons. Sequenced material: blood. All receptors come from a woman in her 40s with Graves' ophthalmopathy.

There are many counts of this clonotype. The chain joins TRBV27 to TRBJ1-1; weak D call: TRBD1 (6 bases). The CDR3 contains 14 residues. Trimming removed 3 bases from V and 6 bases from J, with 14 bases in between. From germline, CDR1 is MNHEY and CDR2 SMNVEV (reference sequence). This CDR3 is CASSFAPGAAEAFF. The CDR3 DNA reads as TGTGCCAGCAGTTTTGCCCCGGGGGCGGCTGAAGCTTTCTTT.

CDR3 nucleotides: TGCGCCAGCAGCTTGGTTTGGGGAACGGACACTGAAGCTTTCTTT. Protein product: CASSLVWGTDTEAFF. The gene calls are TRBV5-1 and TRBJ1-1; D is unclear. The CDR3 length is 15 residues. V lost 0 bases and J lost 3, with 12 bases in between. Germline V lookup: CDR1 SGHRS, CDR2 YFSETQ.

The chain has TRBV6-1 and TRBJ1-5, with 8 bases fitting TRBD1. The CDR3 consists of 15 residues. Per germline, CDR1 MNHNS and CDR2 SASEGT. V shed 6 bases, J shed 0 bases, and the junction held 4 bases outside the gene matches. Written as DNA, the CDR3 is TGTGCCAGCAGAAAGGGGACAGGTAGCAATCAGCCCCAGCATTTT. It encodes CASRKGTGSNQPQHF.

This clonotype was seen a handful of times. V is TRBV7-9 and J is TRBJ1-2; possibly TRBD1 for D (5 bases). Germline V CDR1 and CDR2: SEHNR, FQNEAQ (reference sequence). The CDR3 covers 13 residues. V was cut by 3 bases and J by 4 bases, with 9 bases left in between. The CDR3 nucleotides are TGTGCCAGCAGCTTCGACAGTAGCTATGGCTACACCTTC. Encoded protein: CASSFDSSYGYTF.

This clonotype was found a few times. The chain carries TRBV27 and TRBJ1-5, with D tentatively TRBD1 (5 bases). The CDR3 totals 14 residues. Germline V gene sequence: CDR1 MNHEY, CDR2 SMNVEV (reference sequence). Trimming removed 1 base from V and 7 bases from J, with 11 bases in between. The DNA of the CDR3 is TGTGCCAGCAGTTTATTCCGGGGCGGGCAGCCCCAGCATTTT. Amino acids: CASSLFRGGQPQHF.

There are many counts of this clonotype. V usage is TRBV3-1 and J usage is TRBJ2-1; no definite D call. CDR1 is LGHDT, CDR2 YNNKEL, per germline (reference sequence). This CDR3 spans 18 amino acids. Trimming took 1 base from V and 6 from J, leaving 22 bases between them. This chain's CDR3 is CASSQAAPMALGVNEQFF. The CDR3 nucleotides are TGTGCCAGCAGCCAAGCTGCTCCTATGGCCCTTGGAGTCAATGAGCAGTTCTTC.

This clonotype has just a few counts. The chain's CDR3 is CASSRVTGQNTEAFF. The DNA of the CDR3 is TGTGCCAGCTCACGAGTGACAGGGCAGAACACTGAAGCTTTCTTT. The chain employs TRBV18 and TRBJ1-1, with 7 bases that match TRBD1. With 4 bases clipped from V and 1 base from J, the junction kept 6 bases outside the gene matches. This CDR3 contains 15 residues. Germline loops: CDR1 KGHSH, CDR2 LQKENI.

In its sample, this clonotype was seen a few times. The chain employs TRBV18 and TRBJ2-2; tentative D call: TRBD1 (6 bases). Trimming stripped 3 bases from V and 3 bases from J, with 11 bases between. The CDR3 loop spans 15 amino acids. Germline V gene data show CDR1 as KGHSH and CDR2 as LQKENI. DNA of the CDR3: TGTGCCAGCTCACCCCGGGACATCTACACCGGGGAGCTGTTTTTT. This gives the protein CASSPRDIYTGELFF.